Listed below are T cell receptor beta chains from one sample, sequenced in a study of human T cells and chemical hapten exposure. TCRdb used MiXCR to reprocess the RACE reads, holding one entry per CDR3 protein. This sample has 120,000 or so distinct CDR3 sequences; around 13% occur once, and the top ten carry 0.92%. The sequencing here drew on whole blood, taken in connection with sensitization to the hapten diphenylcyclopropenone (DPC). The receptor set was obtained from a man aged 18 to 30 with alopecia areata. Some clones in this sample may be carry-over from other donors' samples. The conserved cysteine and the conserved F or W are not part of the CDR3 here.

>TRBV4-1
ASSQEGTRRQETQY
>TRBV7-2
ASLHGVDTGELF
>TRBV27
ASSFGGFRWTEAF
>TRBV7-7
ASSPPGGRETQY
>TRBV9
ASSPDLDGYT
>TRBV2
ASTANEKLF
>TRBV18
ASSPPTSPVEQY
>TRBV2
ASRGTSTGDYT
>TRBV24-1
ATSDLSGEDTQY
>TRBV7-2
ASRQGGVAF
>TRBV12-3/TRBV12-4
ASSWQTGGVQDTQY
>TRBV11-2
ASSPRTTYEQY
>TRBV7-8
ASSPGQELGAF